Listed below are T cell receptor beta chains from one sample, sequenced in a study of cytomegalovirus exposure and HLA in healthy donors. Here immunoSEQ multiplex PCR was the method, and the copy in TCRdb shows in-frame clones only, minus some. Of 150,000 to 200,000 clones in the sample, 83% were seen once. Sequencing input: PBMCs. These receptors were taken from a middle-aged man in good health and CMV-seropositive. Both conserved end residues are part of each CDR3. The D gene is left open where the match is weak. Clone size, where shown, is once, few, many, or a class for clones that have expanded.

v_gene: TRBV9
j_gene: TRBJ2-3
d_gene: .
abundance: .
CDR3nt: TGTGCCAGCAGCGTAGTCGGGAGTGTATCAGATACGCAGTATTTT
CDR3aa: CASSVVGSVSDTQYF

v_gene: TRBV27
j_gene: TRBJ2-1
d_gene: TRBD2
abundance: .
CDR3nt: TGTGCCAGCGGGACTAGCGGGAGGGAAATGGTCTACAATGAGCAGTTCTTC
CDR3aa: CASGTSGREMVYNEQFF

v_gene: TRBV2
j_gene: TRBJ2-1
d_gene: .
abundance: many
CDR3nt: TGTGCCAGCAGTGTTTCATCTGAGCAGTTCTTC
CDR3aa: CASSVSSEQFF

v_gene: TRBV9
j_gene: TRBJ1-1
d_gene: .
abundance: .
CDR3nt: TGTGCCAGCAGGGAGATCACTGAAGCTTTCTTT
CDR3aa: CASREITEAFF

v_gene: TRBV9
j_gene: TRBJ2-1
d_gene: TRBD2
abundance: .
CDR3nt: TGTGCCAGCAGCATCTTGACTAGCGGGAGCCCAAACAATGAGCAGTTCTTC
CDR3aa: CASSILTSGSPNNEQFF

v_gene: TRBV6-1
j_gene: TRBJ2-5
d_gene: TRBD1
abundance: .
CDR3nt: TGTGCCAGCAGCGCATCACAGGGGGCGAGGGAGACCCAGTACTTC
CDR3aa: CASSASQGARETQYF

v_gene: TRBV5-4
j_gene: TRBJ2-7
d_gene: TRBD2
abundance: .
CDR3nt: TGTGCCAGCAGCTTCAGCGGGGGGCCCTACGAGCAGTACTTC
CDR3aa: CASSFSGGPYEQYF

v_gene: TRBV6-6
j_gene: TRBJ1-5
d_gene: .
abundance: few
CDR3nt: TGTGCCAGCTCCTCCAGGAGGACAGTTAGCAATCAGCCCCAGCATTTT
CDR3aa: CASSSRRTVSNQPQHF

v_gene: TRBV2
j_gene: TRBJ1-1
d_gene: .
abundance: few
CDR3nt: TGTGCCAGCAGTGAAACGGTGACACACACTGAAGCTTTCTTT
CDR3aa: CASSETVTHTEAFF

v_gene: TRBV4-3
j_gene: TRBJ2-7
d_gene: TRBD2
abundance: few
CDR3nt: TGCGCCAGCAGCTCTCGAGCGGGAGGGGTTAACGAGCAGTACTTC
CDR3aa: CASSSRAGGVNEQYF

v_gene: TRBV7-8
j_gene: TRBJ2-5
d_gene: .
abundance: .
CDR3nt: TGTGCCAGCAGCCCCGGTGAGACCCAGTACTTC
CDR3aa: CASSPGETQYF

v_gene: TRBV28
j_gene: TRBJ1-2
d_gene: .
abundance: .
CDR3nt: TGTGCCAGCAGTTTAGGAGCGGCACCTGGGGGGTATGGCTACACCTTC
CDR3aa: CASSLGAAPGGYGYTF

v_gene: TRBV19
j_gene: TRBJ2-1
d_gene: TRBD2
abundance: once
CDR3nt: TGTGCCAGTAGTATGACTTGGACTAGCGGGAGGATAGATGAGCAGTTCTTC
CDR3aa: CASSMTWTSGRIDEQFF

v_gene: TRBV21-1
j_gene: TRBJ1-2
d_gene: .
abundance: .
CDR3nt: TGTGCCAGCAGCAGCCGGGACAGGGAAACGAATAACTATGGCTACACCTTC
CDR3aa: CASSSRDRETNNYGYTF

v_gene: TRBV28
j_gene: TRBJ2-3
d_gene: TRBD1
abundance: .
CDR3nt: TGTGCCAGCGAACACCATTCCAGACAGGGTAGCACAGATACGCAGTATTTT
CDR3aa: CASEHHSRQGSTDTQYF

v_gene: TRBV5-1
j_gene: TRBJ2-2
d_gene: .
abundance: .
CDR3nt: TGCGCCAGCAGCTTGCGGGGGGCTGGCACCGGGGAGCTGTTTTTT
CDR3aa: CASSLRGAGTGELFF

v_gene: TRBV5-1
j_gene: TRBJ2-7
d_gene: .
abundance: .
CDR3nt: TGCGCCAGCAGGGCCAACTACGAGCAGTACTTC
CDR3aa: CASRANYEQYF

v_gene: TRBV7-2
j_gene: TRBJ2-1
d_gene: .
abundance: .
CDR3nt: TGTGCCAGCAGCTTTTCGGCCCGGAGGAAATACAATGAGCAGTTCTTC
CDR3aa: CASSFSARRKYNEQFF

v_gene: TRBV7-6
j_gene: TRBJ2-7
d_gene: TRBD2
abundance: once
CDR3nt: TGTGCCAGCAGCTTAAGGGCGGGAGGGCCCTACGAGCAGTACTTC
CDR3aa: CASSLRAGGPYEQYF

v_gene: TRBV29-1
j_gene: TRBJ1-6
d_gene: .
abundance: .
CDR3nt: TGCAGCGTCAATACAGGGTCCGGTTCACCCCTCCACTTT
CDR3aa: CSVNTGSGSPLHF

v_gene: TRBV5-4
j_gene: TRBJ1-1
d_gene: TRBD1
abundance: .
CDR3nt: TGTGCCAGCAGGGACCCGACAGGGGTGAACACTGAAGCTTTCTTT
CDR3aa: CASRDPTGVNTEAFF

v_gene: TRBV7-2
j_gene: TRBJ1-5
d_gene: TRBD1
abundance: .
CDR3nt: TGTGCCAGCAACAGGGGGGGCAATCAGCCCCAGCATTTT
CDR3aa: CASNRGGNQPQHF

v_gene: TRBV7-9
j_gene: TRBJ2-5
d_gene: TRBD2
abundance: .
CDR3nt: TGTGCCAGCAGCTCCTTGCCCCTTGGCGGGGGAGAGACCCAGTACTTC
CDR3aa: CASSSLPLGGGETQYF

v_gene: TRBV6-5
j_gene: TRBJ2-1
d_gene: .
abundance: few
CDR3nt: TGTGCCAGCAGTTACTCAACAGGGTCGGGGGGCGATGAGCAGTTCTTC
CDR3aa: CASSYSTGSGGDEQFF

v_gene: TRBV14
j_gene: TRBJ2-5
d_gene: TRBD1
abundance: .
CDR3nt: TGTGCCAGCAGCCTATGGGGCAGGGGGCAAGAGACCCAGTACTTC
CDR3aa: CASSLWGRGQETQYF

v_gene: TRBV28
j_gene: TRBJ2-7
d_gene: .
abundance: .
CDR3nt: TGTGCCAGCAGTGGGGGACGGGAGACGATTTACGAGCAGTACTTC
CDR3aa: CASSGGRETIYEQYF

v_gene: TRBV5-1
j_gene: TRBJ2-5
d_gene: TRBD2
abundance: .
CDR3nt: TGCGCCAGCAGGAGTAGCGGGTACCAAGAGACCCAGTACTTC
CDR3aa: CASRSSGYQETQYF

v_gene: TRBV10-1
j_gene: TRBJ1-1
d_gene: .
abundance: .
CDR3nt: TGCGCCAGCAGTGAGGGACACGGTGAAGCTTTCTTT
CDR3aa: CASSEGHGEAFF

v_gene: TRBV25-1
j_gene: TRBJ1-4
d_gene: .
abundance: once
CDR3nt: TGTGCCAGCAGTGAATTAGGCAGGGGCTCAACTAATGAAAAACTGTTTTTT
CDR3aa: CASSELGRGSTNEKLFF

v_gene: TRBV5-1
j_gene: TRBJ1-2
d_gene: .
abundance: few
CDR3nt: TGCGCCAGCAGCTTTCAGAACTATGGCTACACCTTC
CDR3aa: CASSFQNYGYTF

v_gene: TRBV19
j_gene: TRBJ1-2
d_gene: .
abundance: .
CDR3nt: TGTGCCAGTAGTATTGCGTTACTCAGGACAATCATCGGCTACACCTTC
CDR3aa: CASSIALLRTIIGYTF

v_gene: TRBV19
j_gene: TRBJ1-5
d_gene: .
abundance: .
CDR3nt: TGTGCCAGTAGTCGTGGAGGGGTAAATCTTCAGCCCCAGCATTTT
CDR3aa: CASSRGGVNLQPQHF